The next 3 T cell receptor beta chains were all read from a single sample in a study of CD8+CD57+ T cells in acquired aplastic anemia. Profiles of TCR beta VDJ and CDR3 were generated from a genomic DNA template. TCRdb itself ran the reads through MiXCR, one entry per CDR3 protein. Of 200,000 or so distinct CDR3 sequences listed, under 70% are singletons. Sequenced input: sorted CD4+, CD8+, or CD8+CD57+ T cells (not recorded which) from PBMCs. Source of these receptors: a human donor with severe aplastic anemia or a healthy control (not recorded which).

The table lists this clonotype with a count of one. The CDR3 nucleotides read TGTGCCAGCAGCCCACAGGGGATAAATGAAAAACTGTTTTTT. As protein: CASSPQGINEKLFF. The rearrangement links TRBV5-6 to TRBJ1-4; 7 bases are shared with TRBD1. With 4 bases clipped from V and 5 bases from J, the junction kept 5 bases outside the gene matches. The V gene's germline CDR1 is SGHDT and CDR2 YYEEEE. The CDR3 length is 14 residues.

This clonotype was recorded a few times. The chain is built from TRBV28 and TRBJ2-1; 8 bases agree with TRBD2. The germline gives CDR1 MDHEN, CDR2 SYDVKM. The CDR3 consists of 13 residues. The V and J ends lost 2 bases and 10 bases, in that order; junction bases with no gene match: 4. CDR3: CASSLGTSGEQFF. DNA for the CDR3: TGTGCCAGCAGTTTAGGTACTAGCGGAGAGCAGTTCTTC.

V usage is TRBV4-2 and J usage is TRBJ1-2; D unresolved. The CDR3 spans 14 residues. Trimming shortened V by 5 bases and J by 2 bases, and 12 bases separated the two germline ends. Per the germline V gene, CDR1 is LGHNA and CDR2 is YNFKEQ. The CDR3 protein is CASSLVQRNYGYTF. CDR3 sequence (DNA): TGTGCCAGCAGCTTAGTCCAGAGAAACTATGGCTACACCTTC.